Given below is one T cell receptor beta chain in context. Antigen: not known. Profiling relied on immunoSEQ multiplex PCR, and the TCRdb table lists in-frame clones only, not all of them. The data show over 2,000,000 clones, with just over 90% seen just once and 1.5% to 2% held by the top ten. In the naive CD8 group, cells lacked CD45RO and were positively selected for CCR7, so terminally differentiated effector memory CD45RA+ cells were left out. The V gene's germline CDR1 is LNHDA and CDR2 SQIVND (reference sequence). V lost 1 base and J lost 2, with 15 bases in between. This CDR3 contains 17 residues. The data stem from a study of shared clonotypes between healthy human individuals. Study-wide findings and caveats: Clonotypes shared by all four sorted-subset donors had higher generation probabilities than non-shared clonotypes.

The TCR was taken from a man younger than 35 in good health. Some clones in this sample may be carry-over from other donors' samples. The V gene is TRBV19, the J gene TRBJ1-5, with D hard to call. Sequencing input: naive CD8+ T cells from PBMCs. The CDR3 sequence: CASSIVSGRSRNQPQHF. DNA of the CDR3: TGTGCCAGTAGTATAGTAAGTGGCAGATCTCGCAATCAGCCCCAGCATTTT.